The rows below give T cell receptor beta chains drawn from one sample of a study of cytomegalovirus exposure and HLA in healthy donors. Sequencing used immunoSEQ multiplex PCR; TCRdb keeps in-frame clones, though not all of them. The sample lists 150,000 to 200,000 clones, 90% to 97% occurring once. Material: PBMCs. These receptors originate from a woman younger than 35 in good health and CMV-seronegative. Each CDR3 is given with its conserved first and last residue. Fields, in order: D gene, clone size, V gene, J gene, CDR3 DNA, CDR3 protein. The D gene is left open where the match is weak. For some rows the clone size is stated as once, few or many, or as a class when expanded; others skip it.

NA,NA,TRBV19,TRBJ1-5,TGTGCCAGTAGTCCCCGACAGTTAGCTAGCAATCAGCCCCAGCATTTT,CASSPRQLASNQPQHF
TRBD1,NA,TRBV5-1,TRBJ2-1,TGCGCCAGCAGCACCGCAGGGGGCGAGAATGAGCAGTTCTTC,CASSTAGGENEQFF
NA,NA,TRBV7-2,TRBJ1-6,TGTGCCAGCAGCCCTGTCGTTTCTCTTAATTCACCCCTCCACTTT,CASSPVVSLNSPLHF
TRBD1,NA,TRBV19,TRBJ1-5,TGTGCCAGTAGTAACTCGCCGGGACAGACAATTCAGCCCCAGCATTTT,CASSNSPGQTIQPQHF
TRBD2,NA,TRBV7-8,TRBJ2-1,TGTGCCAGCAGGGCTTCTAGCGGGGGGCTAAATGAGCAGTTCTTC,CASRASSGGLNEQFF
TRBD1,NA,TRBV6-1,TRBJ1-2,TGTGCCAGCAGCCCAGGGGGCTATGGCTACACCTTC,CASSPGGYGYTF
TRBD1,NA,TRBV29-1,TRBJ2-7,TGCAGCGTTGGGACAGGTGGGGGCGAGCAGTACTTC,CSVGTGGGEQYF
NA,few,TRBV25-1,TRBJ1-6,TGTGCCAGCAGTGAAAAAGGGGTGGCCTATAATTCACCCCTCCACTTT,CASSEKGVAYNSPLHF
NA,NA,TRBV19,TRBJ1-1,TGTGCCAGTAGCCCGGACATCTACGGTGAAGCTTTCTTT,CASSPDIYGEAFF
TRBD1,NA,TRBV30,TRBJ1-2,TGTGCCTGGAGACGACAGGGGCCTAGGGGCTACACCTTC,CAWRRQGPRGYTF
NA,NA,TRBV27,TRBJ1-1,TGTGCCAGCAGTTTATTTGGGGCGAACACTGAAGCTTTCTTT,CASSLFGANTEAFF
TRBD2,once,TRBV19,TRBJ2-3,TGTGCCAGTAGCCGTAGCGGGGGGGCCTTTAGCACAGATACGCAGTATTTT,CASSRSGGAFSTDTQYF
TRBD1,few,TRBV6-5,TRBJ1-1,TGTGCCAGCAGTTTGGGACAGCGGGCTTTCTTT,CASSLGQRAFF
NA,NA,TRBV11-2,TRBJ2-7,TGTGCCAGCAGCTTTTCGGGGGTAGCCTACGAGCAGTACTTC,CASSFSGVAYEQYF
TRBD1,NA,TRBV4-3,TRBJ1-3,TGCGCCAGCAGCCAAGAGTTAGCAGGGGGCGGAAACACCATATATTTT,CASSQELAGGGNTIYF
TRBD2,NA,TRBV4-1,TRBJ2-1,TGCGCCAGCAGCCAAGGTGCGGGGGGGTCTTATGAGCAGTTCTTC,CASSQGAGGSYEQFF
NA,NA,TRBV11-2,TRBJ1-2,TGTGCCAGCAGCTCCTCCGGGGGGGCTGTGAGGGGCTACACCTTC,CASSSSGGAVRGYTF
TRBD1,NA,TRBV6-5,TRBJ2-7,TGTGCCAGCAGCTTAAACAGGGGGCCTACCTACGAGCAGTACTTC,CASSLNRGPTYEQYF
TRBD2,once,TRBV5-1,TRBJ2-3,TGCGCCAGCAGCCCCGGACTAGATAGCACAGATACGCAGTATTTT,CASSPGLDSTDTQYF
NA,NA,TRBV7-8,TRBJ2-7,TGTGCCAGCAGCTTAATTTCTGGGGGCGTCCTCTCCTACGAGCAGTACTTC,CASSLISGGVLSYEQYF
NA,few,TRBV7-9,TRBJ1-4,TGTGCCAGCAGCTCGCCCACCACAGGGCGGTACGCTTTT,CASSSPTTGRYAF
TRBD1,NA,TRBV7-9,TRBJ2-7,TGTGCCAGCAGCTCCCGGACAGGGGAAATGGGCGAGCAGTACTTC,CASSSRTGEMGEQYF
NA,NA,TRBV14,TRBJ2-5,TGTGCCAGCAGCCAAGGCGGGACAGTAGGACAAGAGACCCAGTACTTC,CASSQGGTVGQETQYF